This TCR beta chain came from a study of CD8 T cells in Susac syndrome. In blood CD8+ and CD4+ T cells, TCR beta underwent sequencing. Random hexamers were used to reverse transcribe roughly 0.5 to 1 ug of RNA. MiXCR, run by TCRdb on the immunoSEQ multiplex PCR reads, gives a single entry per CDR3 protein. The table records 70,000 to 100,000 distinct CDR3 sequences, approximately 96% of them present only once. The TCR was taken from a human donor with Susac syndrome. The material sequenced was CD8+ T cells from PBMCs.

The CDR3 is CATSRVWTGRGEQYV. The CDR3 region has the DNA TGTGCCACCAGCAGAGTTTGGACAGGGAGGGGAGAGCAGTACGTC. The chain couples TRBV15 to TRBJ2-7; tentative D call: TRBD1 (8 bases). Germline V gene sequence: CDR1 LNHNV, CDR2 YYDKDF (reference sequence). This CDR3 has 15 residues. V was cut by 1 base and J by 7 bases, with 17 bases left in between.